Listed here are 20 T cell receptor beta chains from one sample, sequenced in a study of T-cell memory formation after mild COVID-19. TCRdb re-analysed the 5' RACE reads in MiXCR, keeping a single row per CDR3 protein. This sample has 80,000 to 95,000 distinct CDR3 sequences, with around a quarter found just once. Specimen: PBMCs or a T cell subset sorted from them (not recorded which). These receptor sequences come from a man aged 18 to 29 who had mild COVID-19 (a few samples of this study predate the infection). Cell type and time point are not known.

This sequence joins TRBV4-2 and TRBJ2-7, with D perhaps matching TRBD1 (5 bases). Deletions cut 1 base from V and 6 bases from J, with 10 bases between. Germline V gene sequence: CDR1 LGHNA, CDR2 YNFKEQ. This CDR3 contains 13 residues. The CDR3 DNA reads TGTGCCAGCAGCCAAGGCTTCCAGGGCGAGCAGTACGTC. Encoded protein: CASSQGFQGEQYV.

This clonotype was seen a handful of times. CDR3 loop: CASSPWTSGGAFRNEQFF. The CDR3 nucleotides read TGCGCCAGCAGCCCCTGGACTAGCGGGGGGGCCTTTAGAAATGAGCAGTTCTTC. The chain links TRBV4-1 to TRBJ2-1; 15 bases match TRBD2. The trim removed 4 bases at V and 7 bases at J, leaving 11 bases unmatched. The CDR3 has 18 amino acids. Per the germline V gene, CDR1 is MGHRA and CDR2 is YSYEKL.

This clonotype was counted a few times. This rearrangement joins TRBV4-1 to TRBJ2-3; D call uncertain. The CDR3 is made up of 13 amino acids. V was cut by 6 bases and J by 0 bases, with 7 bases left in between. Germline CDR1 reads MGHRA; CDR2 reads YSYEKL. The CDR3 region is CASRLASTDTQYF. In DNA form, the CDR3 reads TGCGCCAGCAGGTTAGCAAGCACAGATACGCAGTATTTT.

The sample holds a few counts of this clonotype. The chain carries TRBV7-9 and TRBJ2-7; D is possibly TRBD1 or TRBD2 (6 bases each). Trimming left V 5 bases short and J 5 bases short, with 16 bases between. Germline V gene data show CDR1 as SEHNR and CDR2 as FQNEAQ (reference sequence). CDR3 length: 14 residues. The CDR3 here is CASSLGGLPHEQYF. Written as DNA, the CDR3 is TGTGCCAGCAGCCTCGGGGGCCTTCCCCACGAGCAGTACTTC.

The CDR3 here is CASSAYRFRGTDTQYF. The CDR3 bases are TGTGCCAGCAGCGCCTACAGGTTTAGGGGCACAGATACGCAGTATTTT. The chain links TRBV7-8 to TRBJ2-3; D might be TRBD1 (5 bases). Trimming pared 5 bases from V and 1 base from J, leaving 16 bases between. CDR1 and CDR2 (germline): SGHVS, FQNEAQ. The CDR3 is 16 residues long. The whole variable domain, filled in from reference TRBV7-8 and TRBJ2-3, reads GAGVSQSPRYKVAKRGQDVALRCDPISGHVSLFWYQQALGQGPEFLTYFQNEAQLDKSGLPSDRFFAERPEGSVSTLKIQRTQQEDSAVYLCASSAYRFRGTDTQYFGPGTRLTVL.

The rearrangement links TRBV6-5 to TRBJ2-7; the D gene is possibly TRBD1 (5 bases). The V and J ends lost 2 bases and 6 bases respectively, with 14 bases between them. This CDR3 spans 14 amino acids. In germline, CDR1 is MNHEY, CDR2 SVGAGI. CDR3 protein: CASSYGQGIGEQYF. In DNA form, the CDR3 reads TGTGCCAGCAGTTACGGGCAGGGAATAGGCGAGCAGTACTTC.

CDR3 protein: CASNPYPNTGELFF. The CDR3 coding sequence is TGTGCCAGCAATCCCTATCCGAACACCGGGGAGCTGTTTTTT. The gene calls are TRBV6-5 and TRBJ2-2; no firm D call. This CDR3 has 14 amino acids. Per the germline V gene, CDR1 is MNHEY and CDR2 is SVGAGI. V lost 7 bases and J lost 0, with 9 bases in between.

The chain recombines TRBV27 with TRBJ1-5, with D maybe TRBD1 (5 bases). Trimming pared 3 bases from V and 4 bases from J, leaving 7 bases between. Germline CDR1 reads MNHEY; CDR2 reads SMNVEV (reference sequence). The CDR3 has 13 residues. CDR3 residues: CASSFEGNQPQHF. In DNA, the CDR3 is TGTGCCAGCAGTTTTGAGGGGAATCAGCCCCAGCATTTT.

The chain links TRBV7-9 to TRBJ1-2, with D unclear. Germline V CDR1 and CDR2: SEHNR, FQNEAQ (reference sequence). V gave up 4 bases and J gave up 6 bases, with 9 bases separating them. CDR3 length equals 12 residues. CDR3 sequence reads: CASSYETNGYTF. CDR3 coding DNA: TGTGCCAGCAGCTACGAGACCAATGGCTACACCTTC.

The gene calls are TRBV20-1 and TRBJ2-2, with D possibly being TRBD2 (5 bases). The length of the CDR3 is 15 residues. Germline CDR1 and CDR2: DFQATT and SNEGSKA (reference sequence). Trimming took 1 base from V and 6 from J, leaving 15 bases between them. The CDR3 DNA reads TGCAGTGCTAGAGCGGCGCGGGTGATCCCCGGGGAGCTGTTTTTT. Protein sequence: CSARAARVIPGELFF.

The CDR3 sequence: CASTGIRGETQYF. CDR3 DNA sequence: TGTGCCAGCACCGGGATCAGAGGGGAGACCCAGTACTTC. This sequence joins TRBV5-8 and TRBJ2-5, with D perhaps matching TRBD2 (5 bases). The V and J ends lost 6 bases and 5 bases respectively, with 14 bases between them. This CDR3 spans 13 amino acids. From germline, CDR1 is SGHTS and CDR2 YDEGEE.

This clonotype has a handful of counts. The V gene is TRBV7-9, the J gene TRBJ2-7; D is unresolved. Germline values: CDR1 SEHNR, CDR2 FQNEAQ (reference sequence). Deletions cut 3 bases from V and 7 bases from J, with 10 bases between. The CDR3 sequence is 12 residues long. CDR3 DNA sequence: TGTGCCAGCAGCTTCGGCATTGGAGAGCAGTACGTC. Encoded protein: CASSFGIGEQYV.

This clonotype turned up a few times. The CDR3 bases are TGTGCCAGCAGTGCGGGACAGGCAAGCCAGGATGGCTACACCTTC. Encoded protein: CASSAGQASQDGYTF. The chain is built from TRBV2 and TRBJ1-2; 8 bases map to TRBD1. Trimming took 4 bases from V and 6 from J; bases not matched to a gene: 10. The CDR3 is 15 amino acids. The germline CDR1 and CDR2 sequences are SNHLY and FYNNEI.

This chain uses TRBV28 with TRBJ2-1, with D unclear. CDR1 is MDHEN, CDR2 SYDVKM, per germline. V dropped 2 bases and J dropped 4 bases, with 9 bases sitting between them. The CDR3 totals 14 residues. CDR3 DNA: TGTGCCAGCAGTTTACGCGGACGTTACAATGAGCAGTTCTTC. Its protein product is CASSLRGRYNEQFF. The full variable domain, in which reference TRBV28 and TRBJ2-1 provide the parts outside the CDR3, is DVKVTQSSRYLVKRTGEKVFLECVQDMDHENMFWYRQDPGLGLRLIYFSYDVKMKEKGDIPEGYSVSREKKERFSLILESASTNQTSMYLCASSLRGRYNEQFFGPGTRLTVL.

The J gene is TRBJ2-6, the V gene TRBV12-3 or TRBV12-4; D is undetermined. This CDR3 comprises 15 residues. V lost 5 bases to trimming and J lost 0 bases, with 8 bases between them. The CDR3 DNA reads TGTGCCAGCAGTCTTCAGCCCTCTGGGGCCAACGTCCTGACTTTC. Its translation is CASSLQPSGANVLTF.

This chain connects TRBV6-2 or TRBV6-3 to TRBJ2-3; TRBD2 matches 7 bases. Germline loops: CDR1 MNHEY, CDR2 SVGEGT. The CDR3 runs to 16 residues. Losses at the gene ends were 1 base for V and 5 bases for J; bases not matched to a gene: 9. The CDR3 protein is CASSYFSGGMGDTQYF. The CDR3 nucleotides are TGTGCCAGCAGTTACTTCTCGGGGGGAATGGGAGATACGCAGTATTTT.

This clonotype was seen a few times. The chain recombines TRBV2 with TRBJ1-1; the match to TRBD1 covers 7 bases. This CDR3 is built from 13 residues. CDR1 and CDR2 (germline): SNHLY, FYNNEI. After removal of 11 bases from V and 1 base from J, the junction contained 7 bases not matched to a gene. CDR3 coding DNA: TGTGCCGCAACGACAGGGAAGAACACTGAAGCTTTCTTT. Encoded protein: CAATTGKNTEAFF. The entire variable domain, with the rest obtained from reference TRBV2 and TRBJ1-1, is as follows: EPEVTQTPSHQVTQMGQEVILRCVPISNHLYFYWYRQILGQKVEFLVSFYNNEISEKSEIFDDQFSVERPDGSNFTLKIRSTKLEDSAMYFCAATTGKNTEAFFGQGTRLTVV.

A few counts support this clonotype. Written as DNA, the CDR3 is TGCAGTCTGGCGAGGCTAGCGGGGTACGAGCAGTACTTC. As protein: CSLARLAGYEQYF. The chain employs TRBV20-1 and TRBJ2-7, with 9 nucleotides matching TRBD2. V shed 8 bases, J shed 4 bases, and the junction held 9 bases outside the gene matches. CDR3 size: 13 residues. Germline CDR1 is DFQATT and CDR2 is SNEGSKA (reference sequence).

This clonotype was detected a few times. The chain has TRBV29-1 and TRBJ1-1; 8 bases are a match to TRBD1. There are 11 residues in the CDR3. With V trimmed by 6 bases and J by 5 bases, 2 bases remained unmatched. Per the germline V gene, CDR1 is SQVTM and CDR2 is ANQGSEA. The CDR3 here is CSVYRGTEAFF. The DNA of the CDR3 is TGCAGCGTCTACAGGGGGACTGAAGCTTTCTTT.

This rearrangement joins TRBV20-1 to TRBJ2-3, with 7 bases matching TRBD1. The CDR3 is made up of 13 amino acids. CDR1 is DFQATT, CDR2 SNEGSKA, per germline (reference sequence). The ends lost 7 bases at V and 2 bases at J; junction bases unmatched: 6. The CDR3 DNA reads TGCAGTGGGGACAGCAAATACACAGATACGCAGTATTTT. As protein: CSGDSKYTDTQYF.